The rows below give T cell receptor beta chains drawn from one sample of a study of blood T cell repertoires in COVID-19. Only in-frame clones appear in the TCRdb table, and some are missing; sequencing was by immunoSEQ multiplex PCR. The sample contains some 180,000 clones, approximately 85% of which appear only once. The sequenced sample consisted of peripheral blood. The receptors derive from a woman between 55 and 75 years old with acute or convalescent COVID-19. Each CDR3 is given with its conserved first and last residue. D genes are given only for firm matches. Clone size appears in some rows only: once, few, many, or a class for an expanded clone.

size: .; V: TRBV11-2; J: TRBJ1-6; D: .; DNA: TGTGCCAGCAGCCTACAGGGTTGGCGGAAATCACCCCTCCACTTT; CDR3: CASSLQGWRKSPLHF
size: .; V: TRBV5-4; J: TRBJ2-7; D: TRBD2; DNA: TGTGCCAGCAGCTTGGTAGCGGGAGACTACGAGCAGTACTTC; CDR3: CASSLVAGDYEQYF
size: .; V: TRBV2; J: TRBJ1-2; D: TRBD1; DNA: TGTGCCAGCAGTGATGCGGCAGGGGGAGAGAACTATGGCTACACCTTC; CDR3: CASSDAAGGENYGYTF
size: .; V: TRBV7-9; J: TRBJ2-1; D: TRBD2; DNA: TGTGCCAGCAGCTTAGCAGGGACTAGCGGGAGCGAAAATGAGCAGTTCTTC; CDR3: CASSLAGTSGSENEQFF
size: .; V: TRBV30; J: TRBJ1-6; D: .; DNA: TGTGCCTCCGGGGGGGTCACCCTCCACTTT; CDR3: CASGGVTLHF
size: .; V: TRBV24-1; J: TRBJ2-1; D: TRBD2; DNA: TGTGCCACCAGTGATTCCGTTCTAGCGGGAGTTTCCTCCTACAATGAGCAGTTCTTC; CDR3: CATSDSVLAGVSSYNEQFF
size: .; V: TRBV2; J: TRBJ2-1; D: .; DNA: TGTGCCAGCAGATTCGGACTCCTTGAGCAGTTCTTC; CDR3: CASRFGLLEQFF
size: .; V: TRBV15; J: TRBJ2-3; D: TRBD2; DNA: TGTGCCACCAGCAGTGGGGGGACTAGCGGCACAGATACGCAGTATTTT; CDR3: CATSSGGTSGTDTQYF
size: once; V: TRBV2; J: TRBJ2-1; D: TRBD2; DNA: TGTGCCAGCACCAGAGGGACTAGCGGGACCCAAGAGCAGTTCTTC; CDR3: CASTRGTSGTQEQFF
size: once; V: TRBV5-1; J: TRBJ1-4; D: .; DNA: TGCGCCAGCAGTCTCACGGGTGCTAATGAAAAACTGTTTTTT; CDR3: CASSLTGANEKLFF
size: .; V: TRBV12-3/TRBV12-4; J: TRBJ2-3; D: .; DNA: TGTGCCAGCAGCTCGACTAGAGATACGCAGTATTTT; CDR3: CASSSTRDTQYF
size: .; V: TRBV18; J: TRBJ1-1; D: .; DNA: TGTGCCAGCTCACCAGAGTACAGTTTGAACACTGAAGCTTTCTTT; CDR3: CASSPEYSLNTEAFF
size: .; V: TRBV7-2; J: TRBJ1-2; D: .; DNA: TGTGCCAGCAGCTTAGTCCCAGGGGATGGCTACACCTTC; CDR3: CASSLVPGDGYTF
size: .; V: TRBV3-1/TRBV3-2; J: TRBJ2-7; D: .; DNA: TGTGCCAGCAGCCGCGAGACAGGTCCGATCTACGAGCAGTACTTC; CDR3: CASSRETGPIYEQYF
size: once; V: TRBV2; J: TRBJ2-1; D: .; DNA: TGTGCCAGCAGTGAAGCAAGGAGTACCAATGAGCAGTTCTTC; CDR3: CASSEARSTNEQFF
size: .; V: TRBV28; J: TRBJ2-5; D: TRBD2; DNA: TGTGCCAGCAGCCATAGGCTAGCGGGAGCAGAGACCCAGTACTTC; CDR3: CASSHRLAGAETQYF
size: .; V: TRBV2; J: TRBJ2-7; D: .; DNA: TGTGCCAGCAACTCCGGGAACTCCTACGAGCAGTACTTC; CDR3: CASNSGNSYEQYF
size: .; V: TRBV2; J: TRBJ1-4; D: .; DNA: TGTGCCAGCACGGCTTCCGTGGGGGCGGGAGGTGAAAAACTGTTTTTT; CDR3: CASTASVGAGGEKLFF
size: .; V: TRBV7-9; J: TRBJ2-4; D: .; DNA: TGTGCCAGCAGCTTAGAGGTCCGGGGAGCCAAAAACATTCAGTACTTC; CDR3: CASSLEVRGAKNIQYF
size: few; V: TRBV3-1/TRBV3-2; J: TRBJ2-5; D: TRBD2; DNA: TGTGCCAGCAGCCAAGGGCCGGGAGGGGGGAAGACCCAGTACTTC; CDR3: CASSQGPGGGKTQYF
size: .; V: TRBV5-1; J: TRBJ2-7; D: TRBD1; DNA: TGCGCCAGCCGACAGGGGACCTACGAGCAGTACTTC; CDR3: CASRQGTYEQYF
size: .; V: TRBV28; J: TRBJ1-2; D: .; DNA: TGTGCCAGCAGACCGACAGGAATCTATGGCTACACCTTC; CDR3: CASRPTGIYGYTF
size: .; V: TRBV5-1; J: TRBJ2-5; D: TRBD2; DNA: TGCGCCAGCAGCGATAGCGGGAGAATCCCAGAGACCCAGTACTTC; CDR3: CASSDSGRIPETQYF
size: .; V: TRBV30; J: TRBJ2-7; D: TRBD2; DNA: TGTGCCTGGACCTGGGGTAGCGGGAGCTACGAGCAGTACTTC; CDR3: CAWTWGSGSYEQYF
size: .; V: TRBV2; J: TRBJ1-2; D: .; DNA: TGTGCCAGCAGTGAAAATGAGAACGGTGATGGCTACACCTTC; CDR3: CASSENENGDGYTF
size: few; V: TRBV5-1; J: TRBJ2-3; D: .; DNA: TGCGCCAGCAGCGATAACAGGCGACCCGGAGATACGCAGTATTTT; CDR3: CASSDNRRPGDTQYF
size: .; V: TRBV7-9; J: TRBJ2-5; D: TRBD2; DNA: TGTGCCAGCAGCGCGGGAGGTCTCCAAGAGACCCAGTACTTC; CDR3: CASSAGGLQETQYF
size: .; V: TRBV6-6; J: TRBJ2-3; D: TRBD2; DNA: TGTGCCAGCAGTTACGCTAGCGGGACCACAGATACGCAGTATTTT; CDR3: CASSYASGTTDTQYF
size: few; V: TRBV6-1; J: TRBJ2-7; D: .; DNA: TGTGCCAGCAGTGAAGCGGTTGCGGAGCCCACCTACGAGCAGTACTTC; CDR3: CASSEAVAEPTYEQYF
size: .; V: TRBV27; J: TRBJ1-1; D: .; DNA: TGTGCCAGCGATTCAGGGCCGGGCACTGAAGCTTTCTTT; CDR3: CASDSGPGTEAFF
size: .; V: TRBV5-1; J: TRBJ1-1; D: TRBD1; DNA: TGCGCCAGCGTTGGACAGGGAATCGAAGCTTTCTTT; CDR3: CASVGQGIEAFF
size: once; V: TRBV24-1; J: TRBJ2-3; D: TRBD2; DNA: TGTGCCACCAGTGATTTGGGCGCTAGCGGGAGGGATACGCAGTATTTT; CDR3: CATSDLGASGRDTQYF
size: .; V: TRBV13; J: TRBJ2-1; D: TRBD1; DNA: TGTGCCAGTAAGGGGGCGGAGGACTACAATGAGCAGTTCTTC; CDR3: CASKGAEDYNEQFF
size: .; V: TRBV5-6; J: TRBJ1-2; D: .; DNA: TGTGCCAGCAGCCCGGGACTGAGTACTAACTATGGCTACACCTTC; CDR3: CASSPGLSTNYGYTF
size: .; V: TRBV5-1; J: TRBJ2-6; D: .; DNA: TGCGCCAGCAGCGCCAGCCGGGTGACTGAGAGGTCTGGGGCCAACGTCCTGACTTTC; CDR3: CASSASRVTERSGANVLTF
size: .; V: TRBV3-1/TRBV3-2; J: TRBJ1-1; D: .; DNA: TGTGCCAGCAGCCAAGACAGGGTGGGCACTGAAGCTTTCTTT; CDR3: CASSQDRVGTEAFF
size: .; V: TRBV10-2; J: TRBJ1-1; D: .; DNA: TGCGCCAGCATTGCGACAGACAAGGGCGGGAACACTGAAGCTTTCTTT; CDR3: CASIATDKGGNTEAFF
size: .; V: TRBV19; J: TRBJ2-1; D: TRBD2; DNA: TGTGCCAGTACCAGGACTAGCGGGAGGGCCGACAATGAGCAGTTCTTC; CDR3: CASTRTSGRADNEQFF
size: .; V: TRBV6-1; J: TRBJ1-5; D: .; DNA: TGTGCCAGCAGTGAAGGCGGGGGCTTGAATCAGCCCCAGCATTTT; CDR3: CASSEGGGLNQPQHF
size: .; V: TRBV11-2; J: TRBJ2-2; D: .; DNA: TGTGCCAGCAGCTTTGAGTCCTTCACCGGGGAGCTGTTTTTT; CDR3: CASSFESFTGELFF